Listed here are 15 T cell receptor beta chains from one sample, sequenced in a study of blood T cell repertoires in COVID-19. Method: immunoSEQ multiplex PCR; TCRdb's copy keeps in-frame clones and lacks some. The sample consists of fewer than 70,000 clones, more than 60% of them appearing once. The sequencing input was peripheral blood. The receptors were sampled from a human donor in a cohort sampled during active COVID-19.

The chain is built from TRBV20-1 and TRBJ2-3; D gene ambiguous. The CDR3 contains 13 residues. Trimming pared 3 bases from V and 1 base from J, leaving 8 bases between. Germline assignment: CDR1 DFQATT and CDR2 SNEGSKA (reference sequence). This chain's CDR3 is CSASLRRTDTQYF. The CDR3 DNA sequence: TGCAGTGCTAGTTTGCGGCGCACAGATACGCAGTATTTT.

This clone was counted many times. This sequence joins TRBV27 and TRBJ2-3, with D possibly being TRBD1 (7 bases). The V end was cut by 8 bases, the J end by 3 bases, with 15 bases between. The germline V gene has CDR1 MNHEY and CDR2 SMNVEV (reference sequence). CDR3 size: 14 residues. The CDR3 loop reads CASAPRGVTDTQYF. The CDR3 DNA follows: TGTGCCAGCGCTCCCAGGGGGGTAACAGATACGCAGTATTTT.

The CDR3 spells CASSSVNTEAFF. DNA for the CDR3: TGTGCCAGCAGTTCGGTGAACACTGAAGCTTTCTTT. The rearrangement links TRBV12-3 or TRBV12-4 to TRBJ1-1; unclear D gene. This CDR3 is built from 12 residues. Trimming took off 4 bases at V and 0 bases at J, with 3 bases between the two ends.

Worth noting for this clone: In the same sample, other DNA sequences code for this CDR3. The rearrangement joins TRBV5-1 to TRBJ2-7, with 11 nucleotides matching TRBD1. This CDR3 is 14 amino acids long. Looked up from germline, CDR1 is SGHRS and CDR2 is YFSETQ. The ends lost 4 bases at V and 3 bases at J; junction bases unmatched: 3. The CDR3 DNA sequence: TGCGCCAGCAGCGGGGGACAGGGGGACTACGAGCAGTACTTC. It specifies CASSGGQGDYEQYF.

The V call is TRBV5-1, the J call TRBJ2-7, with 7 positions matching TRBD2. The junction had 7 bases not matched to a gene; V was cut back by 7 bases and J by 0 bases. The V gene's germline CDR1 is SGHRS and CDR2 YFSETQ. The CDR3 is made up of 14 amino acids. CDR3 coding DNA: TGCGCCAGCGCCGGGGGAGGGTACTCCTACGAGCAGTACTTC. Amino acids: CASAGGGYSYEQYF.

This rearrangement joins TRBV6-6 to TRBJ1-2; D might be TRBD1 (5 bases). The V and J ends lost 8 bases and 0 bases respectively, with 13 bases between them. This CDR3 has 14 amino acids. The germline CDR1 and CDR2 sequences are MNHNY and SVGAGI (reference sequence). The CDR3 sequence is CASQGRRTNYGYTF. The CDR3 coding sequence is TGTGCCAGCCAGGGCAGGCGAACTAACTATGGCTACACCTTC.

Relative to its sample, this clone is medium-sized. The chain recombines TRBV29-1 with TRBJ1-2; 8 positions agree with TRBD1. Germline V gene sequence: CDR1 SQVTM, CDR2 ANQGSEA. The CDR3 extends over 11 amino acids. The V segment lost 6 bases and the J segment 10 bases; nucleotides outside the gene matches: 7. This CDR3 reads CSVGTGLDYTF. The CDR3 bases are TGCAGCGTAGGGACAGGATTGGACTACACCTTC.

J is TRBJ2-7 and V is TRBV5-1, with 9 bases that match TRBD1. After removal of 0 bases from V and 3 bases from J, the junction contained 7 bases not matched to a gene. The CDR3 is made up of 16 amino acids. Germline loops: CDR1 SGHRS, CDR2 YFSETQ. CDR3 coding DNA: TGCGCCAGCAGCTTGGTGCGGACAGGGGAAATCTACGAGCAGTACTTC. Residues: CASSLVRTGEIYEQYF.

The rearrangement links TRBV2 to TRBJ1-1, with TRBD1 as a possible D gene (6 bases). Trimming cost V 11 bases and J 5 bases, with 15 bases left between them. Germline CDR1 reads SNHLY; CDR2 reads FYNNEI. The CDR3 spans 12 residues. The CDR3 sequence is CACRGAPTEAFF. Here the CDR3 DNA reads TGTGCCTGTCGGGGGGCGCCGACTGAAGCTTTCTTT.

The chain has TRBV7-3 and TRBJ1-1, with a tentative D call TRBD1 (5 bases). The CDR3 consists of 14 residues. Germline V gene data show CDR1 as SGHTA and CDR2 as FQGTGA. The V end lost 1 base, the J end lost 5 bases, and 11 bases lay between the germline ends. The CDR3: CASSLIGEGTEAFF. CDR3 sequence (DNA): TGTGCCAGCAGCTTAATTGGGGAGGGGACTGAAGCTTTCTTT.

CDR3 bases: TGTGCCAGCAGCCCCGGACAGGGGCCAAGCCAAGAGACCCAGTACTTC. Its protein product is CASSPGQGPSQETQYF. The gene calls are TRBV5-8 and TRBJ2-5, with 9 bases identical to TRBD1. With V trimmed by 4 bases and J by 1 base, 8 bases remained unmatched. Germline-derived CDR1 and CDR2 are SGHTS and YDEGEE. This CDR3 comprises 16 residues.

The rearrangement joins TRBV5-4 to TRBJ1-6, with TRBD1 as a possible D gene (5 bases). Germline V gene lookup returns CDR1 SGHNT and CDR2 YYREEE (reference sequence). Trimming removed 0 bases at V and 3 bases at J, with 7 bases between. The CDR3 extends over 15 amino acids. As DNA, the CDR3 is TGTGCCAGCAGCTTGGGACAGCACTATAATTCACCCCTCCACTTT. Translating gives CASSLGQHYNSPLHF.

V is TRBV15 and J is TRBJ2-7, with D perhaps TRBD1 (5 bases). The germline CDR1 and CDR2 sequences are LNHNV and YYDKDF (reference sequence). CDR3 length equals 14 residues. The V gene lost 4 bases and the J gene lost 4 bases, with 14 bases spanning the gap. The CDR3 reads CATSKEQVFYEQYF. CDR3 in DNA: TGTGCCACCAGCAAGGAACAGGTATTTTACGAGCAGTACTTC.

The chain employs TRBV7-2 and TRBJ2-7; 13 bases match TRBD2. Germline V lookup: CDR1 SGHTA, CDR2 FQGNSA. V was clipped by 7 bases and J by 2 bases; unmatched bases: 8. The CDR3 totals 16 residues. The CDR3 loop is CASIRTSGRAAYEQYF. DNA of the CDR3: TGTGCCAGCATCCGGACTAGCGGGAGAGCCGCCTACGAGCAGTACTTC.

The chain uses TRBV9 and TRBJ2-7; D unclear. Germline CDR1 SGDLS, CDR2 YYNGEE. Trimming removed 3 bases at V and 5 bases at J, with 18 bases between. The CDR3 has 15 residues. CDR3 DNA: TGTGCCAGCAGCGAGAATAGCTATACTACAAACGAGCAGTACTTC. Translated: CASSENSYTTNEQYF. The full variable domain, its missing parts supplied by reference TRBV9 and TRBJ2-7, is DSGVTQTPKHLITATGQRVTLRCSPRSGDLSVYWYQQSLDQGLQFLIQYYNGEERAKGNILERFSAQQFPDLHSELNLSSLELGDSALYFCASSENSYTTNEQYFGPGTRLTVT.